These T cell receptor beta chains were read from a single sample in a study of naive and memory T cell subsets. TCRdb analysed the UMI-ligation and nested PCR reads with MiXCR anew, one entry per CDR3 protein. The table includes 130,000 to 150,000 distinct CDR3 sequences, approximately 17% detected once. The sample consisted of naive CD4+ T cells from blood. These receptors all stem from a human donor in good health. Each CDR3 is given with its conserved first and last residue. The D gene is left open where the match is weak. Only some rows state a clone size, as once, few, many or a class for expanded clones.

J: TRBJ1-1; D: .; V: TRBV7-2; size: .; CDR3: CASSLIREMNTEAFF; DNA: TGTGCCAGCAGCTTAATCCGGGAGATGAACACTGAAGCTTTCTTT
J: TRBJ2-1; D: .; V: TRBV5-1; size: .; CDR3: CASSLASTSDSHNEQFF; DNA: TGCGCCAGCAGCTTGGCCTCCACCTCGGACAGTCACAATGAGCAGTTCTTC
J: TRBJ2-3; D: .; V: TRBV12-3/TRBV12-4; size: once; CDR3: CASSYLTWKEISTDTQYF; DNA: TGTGCCAGCTCCTACTTGACGTGGAAGGAGATTAGCACAGATACGCAGTATTTT
J: TRBJ1-1; D: TRBD1; V: TRBV10-3; size: .; CDR3: CATCSRDSGTEAFF; DNA: TGTGCCACCTGCAGCCGGGACAGCGGGACTGAAGCTTTCTTT
J: TRBJ1-5; D: .; V: TRBV15; size: .; CDR3: CAGAGGPNQPQHF; DNA: TGTGCCGGCGCGGGGGGCCCTAATCAGCCCCAGCATTTT
J: TRBJ2-1; D: .; V: TRBV20-1; size: .; CDR3: CSARGFGYNEQFF; DNA: TGCAGTGCTAGGGGGTTTGGGTACAATGAGCAGTTCTTC
J: TRBJ1-2; D: TRBD1; V: TRBV7-8; size: .; CDR3: CASSEISRQGTPYGYTF; DNA: TGTGCCAGCAGCGAAATTTCCCGACAGGGAACCCCCTATGGCTACACCTTC
J: TRBJ2-2; D: .; V: TRBV19; size: .; CDR3: CASSMFGPNTGELFF; DNA: TGTGCCAGTAGTATGTTCGGTCCGAACACCGGGGAGCTGTTTTTT
J: TRBJ1-6; D: .; V: TRBV6-1; size: .; CDR3: CASRVYMTALGSPLHF; DNA: TGTGCCAGCAGAGTTTATATGACAGCTTTGGGTTCACCCCTCCACTTT
J: TRBJ2-7; D: .; V: TRBV28; size: .; CDR3: CASSLDGSIREQYF; DNA: TGTGCCAGCAGTTTAGACGGGAGCATCCGCGAGCAGTACTTC
J: TRBJ2-7; D: .; V: TRBV28; size: few; CDR3: CASTQTNEQYF; DNA: TGTGCCAGCACCCAAACCAACGAGCAGTACTTC
J: TRBJ1-3; D: .; V: TRBV12-5; size: few; CDR3: CASGFGLTGNTIYF; DNA: TGTGCTAGTGGTTTCGGACTCACTGGAAACACCATATATTTT
J: TRBJ2-1; D: .; V: TRBV7-9; size: .; CDR3: CASSLRSGTLFGEQFF; DNA: TGTGCCAGCAGCTTAAGGTCAGGGACTCTCTTCGGGGAGCAGTTCTTC
J: TRBJ2-5; D: TRBD1; V: TRBV7-8; size: few; CDR3: CASSVRSLDRGPWTQYF; DNA: TGTGCCAGCAGCGTGAGATCCTTGGACAGGGGACCATGGACCCAGTACTTC
J: TRBJ2-3; D: .; V: TRBV5-4; size: few; CDR3: CASSFPGSGTDTQYF; DNA: TGTGCCAGCAGCTTCCCGGGTAGCGGCACAGATACGCAGTATTTT
J: TRBJ2-7; D: TRBD1; V: TRBV20-1; size: many; CDR3: CSASGQGSYEQYF; DNA: TGCAGTGCTAGCGGACAGGGCTCCTACGAGCAGTACTTC
J: TRBJ1-5; D: .; V: TRBV6-2/TRBV6-3; size: .; CDR3: CASSYGQYSNQPQHF; DNA: TGTGCCAGCAGTTACGGACAGTATAGCAATCAGCCCCAGCATTTT
J: TRBJ1-5; D: TRBD1; V: TRBV20-1; size: .; CDR3: CSARGGGASNQPQHF; DNA: TGCAGTGCCAGGGGGGGGGGAGCGAGCAATCAGCCCCAGCATTTT
J: TRBJ2-7; D: TRBD1; V: TRBV27; size: few; CDR3: CASSLPGQAPYEQYF; DNA: TGTGCCAGCAGTTTACCCGGACAGGCACCCTACGAGCAGTACTTC
J: TRBJ1-4; D: TRBD1; V: TRBV29-1; size: .; CDR3: CSVGDRGEKLFF; DNA: TGCAGCGTTGGGGACAGGGGAGAAAAACTGTTTTTT
J: TRBJ2-7; D: TRBD2; V: TRBV6-2/TRBV6-3; size: few; CDR3: CASQNPGGRIDEQYF; DNA: TGTGCCAGCCAAAACCCTGGCGGGAGAATCGACGAGCAGTACTTC
J: TRBJ1-1; D: .; V: TRBV5-1; size: .; CDR3: CASSPGPGTLNTEAFF; DNA: TGCGCCAGCAGCCCCGGTCCGGGGACACTCAACACTGAAGCTTTCTTT
J: TRBJ2-1; D: .; V: TRBV10-3; size: .; CDR3: CAITMAGLTGNEQFF; DNA: TGTGCCATCACCATGGCGGGCCTTACGGGCAATGAGCAGTTCTTC
J: TRBJ2-3; D: .; V: TRBV20-1; size: .; CDR3: CSARLTESTDTQYF; DNA: TGCAGTGCTAGACTCACTGAAAGCACAGATACGCAGTATTTT
J: TRBJ2-2; D: TRBD1; V: TRBV4-3; size: few; CDR3: CASSQLGQGAGELFF; DNA: TGCGCCAGCAGCCAACTGGGACAGGGGGCCGGGGAGCTGTTTTTT
J: TRBJ1-5; D: .; V: TRBV6-6; size: .; CDR3: CASSYSTPGANQPQHF; DNA: TGTGCCAGCAGTTACTCGACGCCAGGAGCAAATCAGCCCCAGCATTTT
J: TRBJ2-3; D: .; V: TRBV6-2/TRBV6-3; size: .; CDR3: CASKNVADTQYF; DNA: TGTGCCAGCAAAAACGTAGCGGATACGCAGTATTTT
J: TRBJ2-2; D: .; V: TRBV20-1; size: .; CDR3: CSARGPAGELFF; DNA: TGCAGTGCTAGAGGCCCGGCCGGGGAGCTGTTTTTT
J: TRBJ2-1; D: .; V: TRBV5-1; size: .; CDR3: CASSFTGNPSSYNEQFF; DNA: TGCGCCAGCAGCTTTACAGGGAACCCGAGCTCCTACAATGAGCAGTTCTTC
J: TRBJ2-3; D: TRBD2; V: TRBV18; size: many; CDR3: CASSRLAGGATDTQYF; DNA: TGTGCCAGCTCACGGCTAGCGGGGGGAGCCACAGATACGCAGTATTTT
J: TRBJ2-7; D: .; V: TRBV24-1; size: .; CDR3: CATSHLAGGGYEQYF; DNA: TGTGCCACCAGCCACCTTGCCGGGGGCGGCTACGAGCAGTACTTC
J: TRBJ2-1; D: TRBD2; V: TRBV3-1; size: many; CDR3: CASSQDLTSGRVFNEQFF; DNA: TGTGCCAGCAGCCAAGATTTGACTAGCGGGAGGGTCTTCAATGAGCAGTTCTTC